Here is one T cell receptor (beta chain) with its context. Antigen unknown. Primers: 60 Vbeta forward and 13 Jbeta reverse. Using immunoSEQ multiplex PCR, the repertoire was profiled, and TCRdb retains in-frame clones only, with some absent. The repertoire holds 85,000 to 130,000 clones, with roughly 80% as singletons. The CDR3 totals 15 residues. Germline values: CDR1 SGDLS, CDR2 YYNGEE. After removal of 1 base from V and 1 base from J, the junction contained 4 bases not matched to a gene. The sample originates from a study of cytomegalovirus exposure and HLA in healthy donors. Study findings and constraints: A previous analysis found most TCR beta V segments productive roughly 90% or roughly 30% of the time. A later analysis linked a missense variant in DCLRE1C to the trimming of TCR beta V and J genes. What was likely a sequencing artifact was a cluster of highly shared sequence variants.

The sequencing sample was made of PBMCs. The source is a man aged 40-49 years in good health and CMV-seronegative. The chain employs TRBV9 and TRBJ2-7; 8 bases are shared with TRBD2. DNA of the CDR3: TGTGCCAGCAGCGTACAAGCGGGGGATTCCTACGAGCAGTACTTC. This codes for CASSVQAGDSYEQYF.